Below, one T cell receptor beta chain is given with its context. Its antigen remains unidentified. The donors formed part of the roughly 120-subject validation cohort, distinct from the roughly 640-subject first cohort. These data are taken from a study of cytomegalovirus exposure and HLA in healthy donors. Study context: In a later analysis, the 100 to 150 validation repertoires were reported to have used the same platform as the roughly 670 first-cohort repertoires. Study findings and constraints: There were some public TCRs occurring in many donors, but most TCR sequences were rare. The study labeled under 200 TCR beta chains cytomegalovirus-associated.

Libraries were prepared by immunoSEQ multiplex PCR; TCRdb keeps only in-frame clonotypes and omits some of them. The profile shows 150,000 to 200,000 clones, roughly 81% of them singletons. The CDR3 length is 14 residues. V dropped 0 bases and J dropped 2; count of bases not matched to a gene: 1. Looked up from germline, CDR1 is SGHRS and CDR2 is YFSETQ. The chain recombines TRBV5-1 with TRBJ2-5, with 7 bases identical to TRBD1. The sequenced sample consisted of PBMCs. The clonotype comes from a woman aged 30 to 39 in good health and CMV-seronegative. The DNA for the CDR3 is TGCGCCAGCAGCTTGGGGGGACAGCAAGAGACCCAGTACTTC. It yields the protein CASSLGGQQETQYF.